This T cell receptor beta chain was identified during a study of blood T cell repertoires in COVID-19. Overall study: Donors in the United States, Italy and Spain gave samples during acute or convalescent COVID-19. PBMCs, B-cell-depleted T cells, or T cells were the source of the cDNA or gDNA that made up the material.

The V and J ends lost 2 bases and 4 bases, in that order; junction bases with no gene match: 7. The germline V gene has CDR1 MGHRA and CDR2 YSYEKL. This CDR3 spans 16 amino acids. Original analysis: It was from reference gene primer amplification that nucleated cell counts were estimated. Generated by immunoSEQ multiplex PCR, the TCRdb table keeps only in-frame clones and is missing some. V and J calls and clone size are those listed in that table; D and trimming were worked out from the DNA. Seen here are some 150,000 clones, 70% to 90% observed once, and the top ten hold 9.5% to 12%. The chain has TRBV4-1 and TRBJ2-7; 11 bases fit TRBD2. The specimen sequenced was peripheral blood. The clonotype was recovered from a woman aged 80 or older with acute or convalescent COVID-19. CDR3 residues: CASSQRPGLAVYEQYF. CDR3 in DNA: TGCGCCAGCAGCCAACGACCGGGACTAGCGGTTTACGAGCAGTACTTC.